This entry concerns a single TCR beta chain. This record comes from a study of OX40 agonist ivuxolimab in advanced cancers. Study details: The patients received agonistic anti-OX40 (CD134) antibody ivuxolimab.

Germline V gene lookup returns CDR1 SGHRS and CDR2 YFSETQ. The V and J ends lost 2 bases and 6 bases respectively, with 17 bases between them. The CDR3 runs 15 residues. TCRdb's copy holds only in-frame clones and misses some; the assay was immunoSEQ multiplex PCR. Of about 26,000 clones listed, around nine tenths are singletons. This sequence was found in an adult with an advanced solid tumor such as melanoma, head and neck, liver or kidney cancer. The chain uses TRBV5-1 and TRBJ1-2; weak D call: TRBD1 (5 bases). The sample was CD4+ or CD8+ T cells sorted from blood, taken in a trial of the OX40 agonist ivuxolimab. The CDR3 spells CASSLETGGWDGYTF. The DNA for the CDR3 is TGCGCCAGCAGCTTAGAGACCGGGGGATGGGATGGCTACACCTTC.